These T cell receptor beta chains were read from a single sample in a study of blood T cell repertoires in COVID-19. Sequenced by immunoSEQ multiplex PCR; TCRdb stores in-frame clones only, minus some. The sample has 350,000 to 450,000 clones; 85% are singletons. The material sequenced was peripheral blood. The receptors derive from a woman between 18 and 30 years old with acute or convalescent COVID-19. CDR3s include the opening cysteine and the closing phenylalanine or tryptophan. A D gene is named only where the DNA matches it firmly. Rows give clone size only sometimes, using once, few, many, or a class for an expanded clone.

v_gene,abundance,j_gene,d_gene,CDR3aa,CDR3nt
TRBV5-6,many,TRBJ1-1,NA,CASSLFNTEAFF,TGTGCCAGCAGCTTGTTTAATACTGAAGCTTTCTTT
TRBV5-1,NA,TRBJ2-3,NA,CASSLPRDTDTQYF,TGCGCCAGCAGCTTACCCCGAGACACAGATACGCAGTATTTT
TRBV19,once,TRBJ2-3,TRBD2,CASSTGLANGFGTQYF,TGTGCCAGTAGTACCGGACTAGCCAACGGCTTCGGTACGCAGTATTTT
TRBV9,NA,TRBJ2-7,TRBD2,CAPRAGGGPGQVGSYEQYF,TGCGCCCCCCGCGCGGGGGGGGGCCCGGGACAAGTAGGAAGCTACGAGCAGTACTTC
TRBV9,NA,TRBJ2-5,TRBD1,CASSVGQGAGETQYF,TGTGCCAGCAGCGTAGGACAGGGGGCCGGGGAGACCCAGTACTTC
TRBV2,NA,TRBJ2-3,TRBD2,CASSEGPPLLSGVTDTQYF,TGTGCCAGCAGTGAAGGCCCACCTTTGTTGAGCGGGGTCACAGATACGCAGTATTTT
TRBV28,few,TRBJ1-4,TRBD1,CASSLGDREKLFF,TGTGCCAGCAGCCTAGGGGACAGGGAGAAACTGTTTTTT
TRBV6-5,once,TRBJ2-1,NA,CASSPDSSSYNEQFF,TGTGCCAGCAGTCCGGACTCGAGCTCCTACAATGAGCAGTTCTTC
TRBV25-1,NA,TRBJ1-5,TRBD1,CASSEEGQGGQPQHF,TGTGCCAGCAGTGAAGAGGGACAGGGAGGTCAGCCCCAGCATTTT
TRBV11-2,NA,TRBJ1-2,TRBD1,CASRNGQGDGYTF,TGTGCCAGCAGAAACGGACAGGGAGATGGCTACACCTTC
TRBV27,NA,TRBJ1-1,TRBD1,CASRPRWTGDTEAFF,TGTGCCAGCAGGCCCAGATGGACAGGGGACACTGAAGCTTTCTTT
TRBV6-2/TRBV6-3,NA,TRBJ2-1,TRBD2,CASSRTSGESFKFF,TGTGCCAGCAGCCGGACTAGCGGCGAATCGTTTAAGTTCTTC
TRBV10-3,NA,TRBJ1-1,NA,CAISESGRGTTEAFF,TGTGCCATCAGTGAGTCGGGCAGGGGAACTACTGAAGCTTTCTTT
TRBV9,NA,TRBJ2-3,NA,CASSVSSGMTDTQYF,TGTGCCAGCAGCGTATCTTCAGGTATGACAGATACGCAGTATTTT
TRBV2,NA,TRBJ1-5,NA,CASSEAGVQPQHF,TGTGCCAGCAGTGAAGCAGGGGTCCAGCCCCAGCATTTT
TRBV28,NA,TRBJ2-1,NA,CASSWGVQRDEQFF,TGTGCCAGCAGCTGGGGGGTCCAACGGGATGAGCAGTTCTTC
TRBV4-1,NA,TRBJ2-5,TRBD2,CASSQGLIAGLAGPQETQYF,TGCGCCAGCAGCCAAGGGCTTATCGCAGGACTAGCGGGCCCGCAAGAGACCCAGTACTTC
TRBV11-2,NA,TRBJ1-5,NA,CASSLERGQPQHF,TGTGCCAGCAGCTTAGAAAGGGGTCAGCCCCAGCATTTT
TRBV4-1,NA,TRBJ2-7,NA,CASSPRRGQVYEQYF,TGCGCCAGCAGCCCCCGGAGGGGCCAAGTCTACGAGCAGTACTTC
TRBV27,NA,TRBJ1-2,TRBD1,CASRTGTGDGYTF,TGTGCCAGCAGAACCGGGACAGGGGATGGCTACACCTTC
TRBV19,once,TRBJ2-7,NA,CASTGMGSYEQYF,TGTGCCAGTACGGGGATGGGGTCCTACGAGCAGTACTTC
TRBV7-9,once,TRBJ2-4,NA,CASSPRQDLAKNIQYF,TGTGCCAGCAGCCCACGACAGGACCTAGCCAAAAACATTCAGTACTTC
TRBV13,NA,TRBJ2-7,TRBD2,CASSLGREGHYEQYF,TGTGCCAGCAGCTTAGGGCGGGAGGGCCACTACGAGCAGTACTTC
TRBV5-1,NA,TRBJ2-1,TRBD2,CASSSGLAGVGTGEQFF,TGCGCCAGCAGCTCGGGACTAGCGGGAGTTGGGACAGGTGAGCAGTTCTTC
TRBV9,NA,TRBJ1-2,NA,CASSAMSEGNYGYTF,TGTGCCAGCAGCGCTATGAGCGAGGGAAACTATGGCTACACCTTC
TRBV10-2,NA,TRBJ1-3,NA,CASSEYLWSSGNTIYF,TGCGCCAGCAGTGAGTACCTGTGGAGCTCTGGAAACACCATATATTTT